Each of the 28 T cell receptor beta chains below was sequenced from the same sample in a study of T cell responses to AZD1222 COVID-19 vaccine. Libraries were prepared by immunoSEQ multiplex PCR; TCRdb keeps only in-frame clonotypes and omits some of them. The sample carries over 85,000 clones, roughly nine tenths recorded once. Here the sequenced sample was peripheral blood, taken on day 0 of AZD1222 vaccination. The origin of the receptors is an adult in good health.

The rearrangement links TRBV24-1 to TRBJ2-1, with D perhaps given as TRBD1 or TRBD2 (5 bases each). The CDR3 is 15 residues long. From germline, CDR1 is KGHDR and CDR2 SFDVKD. The V end was cut by 3 bases, the J end by 6 bases, with 14 bases between. Here the CDR3 DNA reads TGTGCCACCAGTGATCCTAGCTGGCAGGGCAATGAGCAGTTCTTC. It yields the protein CATSDPSWQGNEQFF.

The J gene is TRBJ1-1, the V gene TRBV5-4; TRBD1 matches 10 bases. The CDR3 sequence is 14 residues long. Germline V gene sequence: CDR1 SGHNT, CDR2 YYREEE (reference sequence). J gave up 5 bases and V 4 bases, and 5 bases lay outside the gene matches. This chain's CDR3 is CASSIWTGGTEAFF. The CDR3 bases are TGTGCCAGCAGCATTTGGACAGGGGGTACTGAAGCTTTCTTT.

V usage is TRBV1 and J usage is TRBJ1-2; TRBD1 was called by the table and not checked on the DNA. TRBV1 is a listed pseudogene. CDR3 size: 16 residues. CDR3 in DNA: TGCACCAGCAGCCAAGTTTTAACGGACAGGGGCCGTGGCTACACCTTC. It codes for CTSSQVLTDRGRGYTF.

The chain is built from TRBV10-3 and TRBJ1-1; TRBD1 matches 10 bases. Germline V gives CDR1 ENHRY, CDR2 SYGVKD. J lost 1 base, V lost 8 bases, and 1 base had no gene match. This CDR3 has 13 residues. The DNA of the CDR3 is TGTGCCATCGGGGACAGGGGGAACACTGAAGCTTTCTTT. It translates to CAIGDRGNTEAFF.

The chain combines TRBV29-1 with TRBJ1-4; 8 nucleotides align to TRBD1. V dropped 5 bases and J dropped 7; count of bases not matched to a gene: 12. The CDR3 runs to 15 residues. The germline V gene encodes CDR1 SQVTM and CDR2 ANQGSEA. The CDR3: CSVRSSGTGGEKLFF. The CDR3 bases are TGCAGCGTTAGGTCCTCCGGGACAGGAGGTGAAAAACTGTTTTTT.

The genes are TRBV19 and TRBJ1-6, with D perhaps TRBD1 (6 bases). This CDR3 region has 15 residues. Per the germline V gene, CDR1 is LNHDA and CDR2 is SQIVND (reference sequence). V lost 5 bases to trimming and J lost 4 bases, with 12 bases between them. In DNA form, the CDR3 reads TGTGCCAGTAGTTCGGCGACAGGATATAATTCACCCCTCCACTTT. This encodes CASSSATGYNSPLHF.

In nucleotides, the CDR3 is TGTGCCAGCAGCTGGGGACAGGGGGGCAATCAGCCCCAGCATTTT. Amino acids: CASSWGQGGNQPQHF. The chain joins TRBV2 to TRBJ1-5, with 11 positions matching TRBD1. V trimming: 6 bases; J trimming: 2 bases; junction bases outside the gene matches: 3. Germline V gives CDR1 SNHLY, CDR2 FYNNEI. The length of the CDR3 is 15 residues.

The V call is TRBV19, the J call TRBJ1-3, with unresolved D. Trimming pared 3 bases from V and 5 bases from J, leaving 8 bases between. Germline V gene data show CDR1 as LNHDA and CDR2 as SQIVND (reference sequence). The CDR3 totals 13 residues. CDR3 nucleotides: TGTGCCAGTAGTATGGCTCGAAGAAACACCATATATTTT. This sequence encodes CASSMARRNTIYF. The full variable domain, rest sourced from reference TRBV19 and TRBJ1-3, is DGGITQSPKYLFRKEGQNVTLSCEQNLNHDAMYWYRQDPGQGLRLIYYSQIVNDFQKGDIAEGYSVSREKKESFPLTVTSAQKNPTAFYLCASSMARRNTIYFGEGSWLTVV.

This chain connects TRBV6-5 to TRBJ1-2; tentative D call: TRBD1 (6 bases). CDR3 length: 15 residues. V lost 6 bases and J lost 0, with 14 bases in between. Looked up from germline, CDR1 is MNHEY and CDR2 is SVGAGI. The CDR3 loop is CASSSSTGPNYGYTF. The CDR3 DNA follows: TGTGCCAGCAGCTCCTCAACAGGGCCTAACTATGGCTACACCTTC.

V is TRBV4-2 and J is TRBJ2-1; 7 bases match TRBD2. CDR1 and CDR2 (germline): LGHNA, YNFKEQ. The CDR3 is 15 residues long. The V and J ends lost 0 bases and 3 bases, in that order; junction bases with no gene match: 2. CDR3 region: CASSQDGGGYNEQFF. The DNA for the CDR3 is TGTGCCAGCAGCCAAGATGGGGGGGGCTACAATGAGCAGTTCTTC.

The rearrangement joins TRBV5-1 to TRBJ1-1; TRBD1 aligns across 7 bases. This CDR3 is built from 15 residues. V trimming: 5 bases; J trimming: 0 bases; junction bases outside the gene matches: 7. Germline V gene lookup returns CDR1 SGHRS and CDR2 YFSETQ. CDR3 residues: CASRNRGPMNTEAFF. DNA of the CDR3: TGCGCCAGCAGAAACAGGGGACCAATGAACACTGAAGCTTTCTTT.

V gene TRBV7-2 combines with J gene TRBJ2-3, with 7 bases matching TRBD1. This CDR3 has 14 residues. The trim removed 5 bases at V and 2 bases at J, leaving 4 bases unmatched. CDR1 is SGHTA, CDR2 FQGNSA, per germline. In DNA, the CDR3 is TGTGCCAGCAGCCGCGGACAGGACACAGATACGCAGTATTTT. Translated: CASSRGQDTDTQYF.

The chain uses TRBV6-1 and TRBJ2-7; D possibly corresponds to TRBD2 (5 bases). This CDR3 spans 18 amino acids. Per germline, CDR1 MNHNS and CDR2 SASEGT. Trimming shortened V by 2 bases and J by 0 bases, and 20 bases separated the two germline ends. This chain's CDR3 is CASSEFAPGRASSYEQYF. The CDR3 DNA sequence: TGTGCCAGCAGTGAATTTGCCCCCGGGCGGGCTAGCTCCTACGAGCAGTACTTC.

The J gene is TRBJ2-5, the V gene TRBV6-6, with D maybe TRBD2 (7 bases). Germline V gene lookup returns CDR1 MNHNY and CDR2 SVGAGI (reference sequence). This CDR3 region has 15 residues. Trimming shortened V by 0 bases and J by 5 bases, and 13 bases separated the two germline ends. CDR3 amino acids: CASSYSGGPTETQYF. In nucleotides, the CDR3 is TGTGCCAGCAGTTACTCGGGGGGGCCCACGGAGACCCAGTACTTC.

The V and J genes are TRBV5-1 and TRBJ2-1; D remains ambiguous. The CDR3 loop spans 13 amino acids. Trimming left V 4 bases short and J 5 bases short, with 10 bases between. In germline, CDR1 is SGHRS, CDR2 YFSETQ. CDR3 residues: CASSPGSHNEQFF. In DNA, the CDR3 is TGCGCCAGCAGCCCTGGGTCTCACAATGAGCAGTTCTTC. Looking up the rest from reference TRBV5-1 and TRBJ2-1 gives the full variable domain: KAGVTQTPRYLIKTRGQQVTLSCSPISGHRSVSWYQQTPGQGLQFLFEYFSETQRNKGNFPGRFSGRQFSNSRSEMNVSTLELGDSALYLCASSPGSHNEQFFGPGTRLTVL.

This clone has a single count. The V call is TRBV5-1, the J call TRBJ1-6; maybe TRBD1 (5 bases). The CDR3 contains 13 residues. Germline lookup yields CDR1 SGHRS and CDR2 YFSETQ. V was clipped by 0 bases and J by 9 bases, with 7 bases between them. The CDR3 nucleotides read TGCGCCAGCAGCTTGGGTGGGGCTTCACCCCTCCACTTT. Translation: CASSLGGASPLHF.

The rearrangement joins TRBV19 to TRBJ2-7, with D tentatively TRBD1 (6 bases). The V end lost 7 bases, the J end lost 4 bases, and 14 bases lay between the germline ends. This CDR3 spans 13 amino acids. Germline CDR1 reads LNHDA; CDR2 reads SQIVND (reference sequence). The CDR3 region has the DNA TGTGCCAGTAAAAGGTCAGGGGCTTACGAGCAGTACTTC. Residues: CASKRSGAYEQYF.

This sequence joins TRBV30 and TRBJ2-2; D not certain. CDR1 and CDR2 from the germline V gene are GTSNPN and SVGIG (reference sequence). V was clipped by 3 bases and J by 4 bases, with 12 bases between them. CDR3 size: 14 residues. The CDR3 here is CAWRPGPATGELFF. CDR3 coding DNA: TGTGCCTGGAGGCCGGGCCCGGCCACCGGGGAGCTGTTTTTT.

The V and J genes are TRBV2 and TRBJ1-5, with no clear D. The CDR3 runs to 15 residues. Germline V gene data show CDR1 as SNHLY and CDR2 as FYNNEI. V was pared by 7 bases and J by 2 bases, with 15 bases between. CDR3 sequence: CASTLEARGNQPQHF. CDR3 bases: TGTGCCAGCACTTTGGAGGCGCGGGGCAATCAGCCCCAGCATTTT. Supplemented by reference TRBV2 and TRBJ1-5, the full variable domain reads EPEVTQTPSHQVTQMGQEVILRCVPISNHLYFYWYRQILGQKVEFLVSFYNNEISEKSEIFDDQFSVERPDGSNFTLKIRSTKLEDSAMYFCASTLEARGNQPQHFGDGTRLSIL.

DNA of the CDR3: TGTGCCAGCAGCCAAAACAGCTACTATGGCTACACCTTC. This encodes CASSQNSYYGYTF. This chain links TRBV14 with TRBJ1-2, with no clear D. Per germline, CDR1 SGHDN and CDR2 FVKESK. The CDR3 is 13 amino acids. The V and J ends lost 2 bases and 3 bases respectively, with 7 bases between them.

In its sample, this clone was seen once. This chain links TRBV6-1 with TRBJ1-1; D not certain. The CDR3 totals 12 residues. Germline V lookup: CDR1 MNHNS, CDR2 SASEGT. Deletions cut 1 base from V and 5 bases from J, with 5 bases between. The CDR3 protein is CASSEVPTEAFF. DNA for the CDR3: TGTGCCAGCAGTGAAGTACCTACTGAAGCTTTCTTT.

The chain couples TRBV7-9 to TRBJ2-1; the D is unclear. The CDR3 is 18 amino acids. Germline loops: CDR1 SEHNR, CDR2 FQNEAQ (reference sequence). Trimming took off 6 bases at V and 0 bases at J, with 21 bases between the two ends. CDR3 sequence: CASRIDTYVESSYNEQFF. CDR3 DNA: TGTGCCAGCAGAATAGACACGTACGTTGAGAGCTCCTACAATGAGCAGTTCTTC.

The J gene is TRBJ2-3, the V gene TRBV3-1 (or the pseudogene TRBV3-2); D ambiguous. The CDR3 is made up of 11 amino acids. Between the trimmed V and J ends, which lost 5 bases and 3 bases, there was a span of 3 bases. Germline V gives CDR1 LGHDT, CDR2 YNNKEL (reference sequence). The CDR3 bases are TGTGCCAGCAGCTCAACAGATACGCAGTATTTT. It translates to CASSSTDTQYF.

This clone was detected only once. V usage is TRBV5-1 and J usage is TRBJ1-1, with a weak D call TRBD1 (5 bases). The CDR3 is made up of 14 amino acids. From germline, CDR1 is SGHRS and CDR2 YFSETQ. V was cut by 0 bases and J by 2 bases, with 8 bases left in between. CDR3 DNA sequence: TGCGCCAGCAGCTTGGGACAGATTAACACTGAAGCTTTCTTT. Its protein product is CASSLGQINTEAFF.

A single count supports this clone. The chain combines TRBV5-4 with TRBJ1-6; tentatively, D is TRBD1 (6 bases). This CDR3 has 16 residues. V lost 0 bases, J lost 6 bases, and 13 bases lay in between. The germline V gene has CDR1 SGHNT and CDR2 YYREEE (reference sequence). The CDR3 DNA follows: TGTGCCAGCAGCTTGGCACAGGGTCTCAGTAATTCACCCCTCCACTTT. Protein product: CASSLAQGLSNSPLHF.

This chain uses TRBV27 with TRBJ1-2; the D is unclear. Germline CDR1 and CDR2: MNHEY and SMNVEV (reference sequence). The V end was cut by 5 bases, the J end by 8 bases, with 15 bases between. This CDR3 has 13 residues. This chain's CDR3 is CASSLRALGGYTF. The CDR3 DNA sequence: TGTGCCAGCAGTCTCCGGGCCCTAGGAGGCTACACCTTC.

This sequence joins TRBV9 and TRBJ2-2; D ambiguous. V shed 0 bases and J shed 5 bases, with 5 bases lying between them. Germline V lookup: CDR1 SGDLS, CDR2 YYNGEE. The CDR3 is 13 amino acids. The CDR3 is CASSVVGTGELFF. The CDR3 DNA is TGTGCCAGCAGCGTAGTAGGGACCGGGGAGCTGTTTTTT. Variable domain in full (rest from reference TRBV9 and TRBJ2-2): DSGVTQTPKHLITATGQRVTLRCSPRSGDLSVYWYQQSLDQGLQFLIQYYNGEERAKGNILERFSAQQFPDLHSELNLSSLELGDSALYFCASSVVGTGELFFGEGSRLTVL.

The chain couples TRBV7-8 to TRBJ2-1, with 8 bases that match TRBD2. The CDR3 consists of 13 residues. Germline V lookup: CDR1 SGHVS, CDR2 FQNEAQ. The V and J ends lost 8 bases and 5 bases, in that order; junction bases with no gene match: 5. As DNA, the CDR3 is TGTGCCAGCGGGGTAGCGGGAAACAATGAGCAGTTCTTC. This encodes CASGVAGNNEQFF.